This TCR beta chain was sequenced during a study of Graves' ophthalmopathy and Graves' hyperthyroidism. Ophthalmopathic donors had moderate-to-severe activity, CAS ≥3 and NOSPECS ≥4, with disease that had lasted under 3 months. Clinicians diagnosed using symptoms, serum thyroxine, TRAb, thyroid ultrasound and orbital computed tomography. The authors amplified TCR beta CDR3 regions from RNA transcripts. HTBI primers were used in a first-round RT-PCR, which preceded a second-round multiplex PCR. TCRdb independently ran MiXCR on the multiplex PCR reads; one entry per CDR3 protein. Here the sample spans approximately 700,000 distinct CDR3 sequences, 35% to 45% being singletons. Findings and caveats of the study: Ophthalmopathy progression was predicted with around 71% sensitivity and around 72% specificity.

The V gene lost 2 bases and the J gene lost 6 bases, with 8 bases spanning the gap. CDR3 size: 12 residues. Germline lookup yields CDR1 SGHRS and CDR2 YFSETQ. This clonotype was seen many times. The antigen remains undetermined. The chain is built from TRBV5-1 and TRBJ1-1; no reliable D call. The clonotype comes from an adult man with Graves' ophthalmopathy. Sequenced material: peripheral blood. CDR3 DNA sequence: TGCGCCAGCAGCTTACCGGAAGCTGAAGCTTTCTTT. This translates into CASSLPEAEAFF.